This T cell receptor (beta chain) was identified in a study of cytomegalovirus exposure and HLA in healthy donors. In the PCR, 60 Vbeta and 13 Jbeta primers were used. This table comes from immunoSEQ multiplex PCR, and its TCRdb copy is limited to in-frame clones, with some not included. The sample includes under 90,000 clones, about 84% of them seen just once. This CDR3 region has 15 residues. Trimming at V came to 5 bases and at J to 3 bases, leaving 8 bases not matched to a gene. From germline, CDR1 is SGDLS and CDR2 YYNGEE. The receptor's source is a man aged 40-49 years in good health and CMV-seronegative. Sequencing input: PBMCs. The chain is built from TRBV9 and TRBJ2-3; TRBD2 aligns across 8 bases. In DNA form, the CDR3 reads TGTGCCAGCAGTCGTAGCGGGGAGAGAACAGATACGCAGTATTTT. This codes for CASSRSGERTDTQYF.